Shown below are 25 T cell receptor beta chains from a single sample sequenced in a study of cytomegalovirus exposure and HLA in healthy donors. PCR used 60 Vbeta primers and 13 Jbeta primers. This table comes from immunoSEQ multiplex PCR, and its TCRdb copy is limited to in-frame clones, with some not included. In the table there are around 99,000 clones, around 77% of which are singletons. The source material was PBMCs. These receptors all stem from a man aged 40-50 years in good health and CMV-seronegative.

The chain couples TRBV28 to TRBJ2-3, with D perhaps TRBD1 (5 bases). This CDR3 has 15 residues. Germline CDR1 reads MDHEN; CDR2 reads SYDVKM. Trimming took 6 bases from V and 5 from J, leaving 18 bases between them. CDR3 in DNA: TGTGCCAGCAGCCTAGGGTTAGGGGTGAAAGATACGCAGTATTTT. Protein product: CASSLGLGVKDTQYF.

J is TRBJ1-6 and V is TRBV5-4; no clear D. Trimming stripped 4 bases from V and 5 bases from J, with 10 bases between. CDR1 and CDR2 (germline): SGHNT, YYREEE (reference sequence). The CDR3 has 14 amino acids. The chain's CDR3 is CASSPQANNSPLHF. DNA of the CDR3: TGTGCCAGCAGCCCCCAGGCTAATAATTCACCCCTCCACTTT.

V usage is TRBV28 and J usage is TRBJ2-2; perhaps TRBD2 as D (6 bases). The CDR3 loop spans 15 amino acids. With 5 bases removed from V and 3 bases from J, the gap between germline ends came to 13 bases. The germline CDR1 and CDR2 sequences are MDHEN and SYDVKM. As DNA, the CDR3 is TGTGCCAGCAGTATAGCCGGGACTTACACCGGGGAGCTGTTTTTT. It is translated as CASSIAGTYTGELFF. The full variable domain, with the rest looked up from reference TRBV28 and TRBJ2-2, is DVKVTQSSRYLVKRTGEKVFLECVQDMDHENMFWYRQDPGLGLRLIYFSYDVKMKEKGDIPEGYSVSREKKERFSLILESASTNQTSMYLCASSIAGTYTGELFFGEGSRLTVL.

The chain couples TRBV29-1 to TRBJ2-1; unclear D gene. The V end lost 3 bases, the J end lost 9 bases, and 12 bases lay between the germline ends. This CDR3 has 12 amino acids. Germline V gene lookup returns CDR1 SQVTM and CDR2 ANQGSEA. Written as DNA, the CDR3 is TGCAGCGTTGAGCTAGGATCGGGTGAGCAGTTCTTC. Its protein product is CSVELGSGEQFF.

This clone was seen a handful of times. This sequence joins TRBV5-1 and TRBJ2-5, with a possible D match to TRBD1 (5 bases). Germline V gene sequence: CDR1 SGHRS, CDR2 YFSETQ. The CDR3 loop spans 14 amino acids. The V end was cut by 1 base, the J end by 4 bases, with 11 bases between. Here the CDR3 reads CASSLFTRVETQYF. CDR3 nucleotides: TGCGCCAGCAGCTTGTTCACCAGGGTAGAGACCCAGTACTTC.

This chain connects TRBV6-5 to TRBJ2-1; D uncertain. Germline values: CDR1 MNHEY, CDR2 SVGAGI. Trimming pared 4 bases from V and 10 bases from J, leaving 11 bases between. CDR3 length: 12 residues. Written as DNA, the CDR3 is TGTGCCAGCAGTTCCTTAACTCGGGAGCAGTTCTTC. Amino acids: CASSSLTREQFF.

This clone was counted between two and nine times. The V call is TRBV28, the J call TRBJ1-4, with no clear D. The germline V gene encodes CDR1 MDHEN and CDR2 SYDVKM. The V end was cut by 2 bases, the J end by 4 bases, with 17 bases between. This CDR3 spans 17 amino acids. For the CDR3, the DNA is TGTGCCAGCAGTTTAGATCTGTCGAACAGCCTTAATGAAAAACTGTTTTTT. As protein: CASSLDLSNSLNEKLFF.

This clone has a count of ten or more. This chain uses TRBV6-5 with TRBJ1-1; perhaps TRBD1 as D (5 bases). V lost 6 bases to trimming and J lost 0 bases, with 14 bases between them. Per the germline V gene, CDR1 is MNHEY and CDR2 is SVGAGI. The CDR3 runs to 15 residues. CDR3 coding DNA: TGTGCCAGCAGGGAGTCGACAGCGTTGAACACTGAAGCTTTCTTT. Its protein product is CASRESTALNTEAFF.

The V call is TRBV5-5, the J call TRBJ1-1, with 10 bases lining up with TRBD1. Per germline, CDR1 SGHKS and CDR2 YYEKEE (reference sequence). Trimming at V came to 3 bases and at J to 1 base, leaving 3 bases not matched to a gene. The CDR3 is 15 residues long. The CDR3 loop is CASSSTGGANTEAFF. CDR3 DNA: TGTGCCAGCAGCTCGACAGGGGGCGCGAACACTGAAGCTTTCTTT.

The chain employs TRBV11-2 and TRBJ2-7, with 10 bases aligning to TRBD2. The junction had 6 bases not matched to a gene; V was cut back by 5 bases and J by 2 bases. The CDR3 runs to 15 residues. The germline V gene has CDR1 SGHAT and CDR2 FQNNGV. CDR3 bases: TGTGCCAGCAGCCCCCCAGCGGGGGGGACCTACGAGCAGTACTTC. This gives the protein CASSPPAGGTYEQYF.

This clone was counted between two and nine times. The chain links TRBV27 to TRBJ2-2; 11 nucleotides line up with TRBD1. Looked up from germline, CDR1 is MNHEY and CDR2 is SMNVEV (reference sequence). Unmatched junction bases numbered 6, after V lost 6 bases and J lost 6 bases. The CDR3 runs 15 residues. The CDR3, as DNA: TGTGCCAGCAGATCCGGGACAGGGGGTTCCGGGGAGCTGTTTTTT. Translated: CASRSGTGGSGELFF.

This clone was recorded once. The sample holds other DNA sequences that translate to the same CDR3. The chain uses TRBV29-1 and TRBJ2-7; D unclear. V shed 7 bases and J shed 5 bases, with 9 bases lying between them. CDR1 SQVTM and CDR2 ANQGSEA come from the germline V gene. The CDR3 runs to 10 residues. The CDR3 loop reads CSAGSDEQYF. As DNA, the CDR3 is TGCAGCGCCGGGTCGGACGAGCAGTACTTC.

This chain connects TRBV7-2 to TRBJ1-5; no reliable D call. V was trimmed by 2 bases and J by 2 bases, leaving 10 bases between them. Germline V gives CDR1 SGHTA, CDR2 FQGNSA. The CDR3 extends over 15 amino acids. The CDR3 region is CASSLMGRGNQPQHF. The CDR3 DNA is TGTGCCAGCAGCTTAATGGGGAGGGGCAATCAGCCCCAGCATTTT.

V and J are TRBV18 and TRBJ2-7, with 8 bases aligning to TRBD1. CDR3 size: 15 residues. Germline CDR1 and CDR2: KGHSH and LQKENI. V shed 0 bases, J shed 6 bases, and the junction held 7 bases outside the gene matches. CDR3 loop: CASSPPRDRSAEQYF. The CDR3 coding sequence is TGTGCCAGCTCACCACCGCGGGACAGGAGTGCCGAGCAGTACTTC.

The chain recombines TRBV27 with TRBJ2-7; 7 nucleotides align to TRBD2. The V segment lost 3 bases and the J segment 0 bases; nucleotides outside the gene matches: 2. Germline V gene data show CDR1 as MNHEY and CDR2 as SMNVEV (reference sequence). The CDR3 contains 14 residues. The CDR3 nucleotides are TGTGCCAGCAGTTTCACTAGCGACTCCTACGAGCAGTACTTC. Its protein product is CASSFTSDSYEQYF.

This clone has just a few counts. The chain joins TRBV2 to TRBJ2-5; 8 nucleotides align to TRBD1. V shed 6 bases and J 1 base; nucleotides not matched to a gene: 4. Germline assignment: CDR1 SNHLY and CDR2 FYNNEI. The CDR3 contains 14 residues. CDR3 sequence: CASRVGQGQETQYF. Written as DNA, the CDR3 is TGTGCCAGCAGGGTCGGACAGGGCCAAGAGACCCAGTACTTC.

The V and J genes are TRBV11-2 and TRBJ2-7; TRBD1 might be the D (5 bases). This CDR3 is 16 amino acids long. With 5 bases removed from V and 1 base from J, the gap between germline ends came to 18 bases. The V gene's germline CDR1 is SGHAT and CDR2 FQNNGV. In DNA, the CDR3 is TGTGCCAGCAGCGCCCCGGCAGGGTTGGGGTCCTACGAGCAGTACTTC. This codes for CASSAPAGLGSYEQYF.

The V and J genes are TRBV19 and TRBJ1-2; D may be TRBD1 (5 bases). Trimming left V 10 bases short and J 4 bases short, with 19 bases between. The CDR3 is made up of 14 amino acids. The germline V gene encodes CDR1 LNHDA and CDR2 SQIVND (reference sequence). CDR3 in amino acids: CATSWGVESYGYTF. CDR3 bases: TGTGCCACCTCGTGGGGCGTAGAGAGCTATGGCTACACCTTC.

The genes are TRBV25-1 and TRBJ2-7; the D is unclear. The CDR3 has 11 residues. Trimming left V 8 bases short and J 4 bases short, with 9 bases between. Germline V CDR1 and CDR2: MGHDK, SYGVNS. The CDR3 region has the DNA TGTGCCAGCGGGCTGGGTTACGAGCAGTACTTC. It encodes CASGLGYEQYF.

V is TRBV30 and J is TRBJ2-2; perhaps TRBD1 as D (6 bases). Trimming took 3 bases from V and 6 from J, leaving 11 bases between them. Germline V gene lookup returns CDR1 GTSNPN and CDR2 SVGIG (reference sequence). CDR3 size: 13 residues. In DNA form, the CDR3 reads TGTGCCTGGAGGTTTGGGGGCGCCGGGGAGCTGTTTTTT. Amino acid sequence: CAWRFGGAGELFF. The whole variable domain, filled in from reference TRBV30 and TRBJ2-2, reads SQTIHQWPATLVQPVGSPLSLECTVEGTSNPNLYWYRQAAGRGLQLLFYSVGIGQISSEVPQNLSASRPQDRQFILSSKKLLLSDSGFYLCAWRFGGAGELFFGEGSRLTVL.

The genes are TRBV28 and TRBJ1-1, with D possibly being TRBD1 (6 bases). V was trimmed by 6 bases and J by 1 base, leaving 12 bases between them. The CDR3 has 14 residues. CDR1 is MDHEN and CDR2 is SYDVKM in the germline V gene. The CDR3 loop is CASSPDRRNTEAFF. For the CDR3, the DNA is TGTGCCAGCAGCCCCGACAGGCGGAACACTGAAGCTTTCTTT. Using reference TRBV28 and TRBJ1-1 for the parts outside the CDR3, the full variable domain is DVKVTQSSRYLVKRTGEKVFLECVQDMDHENMFWYRQDPGLGLRLIYFSYDVKMKEKGDIPEGYSVSREKKERFSLILESASTNQTSMYLCASSPDRRNTEAFFGQGTRLTVV.

The chain couples TRBV6-6 to TRBJ2-7, with 10 bases that match TRBD2. The CDR3 is 14 amino acids. Losses at the gene ends were 6 bases for V and 1 base for J; bases not matched to a gene: 3. Looked up from germline, CDR1 is MNHNY and CDR2 is SVGAGI (reference sequence). For the CDR3, the DNA is TGTGCCAGCAGCTGGACTAGCGGATCCTACGAGCAGTACTTC. Translating gives CASSWTSGSYEQYF.

V gene TRBV30 combines with J gene TRBJ1-4; perhaps TRBD1 as D (6 bases). The CDR3 runs to 13 residues. Looked up from germline, CDR1 is GTSNPN and CDR2 is SVGIG (reference sequence). The V end was cut by 4 bases, the J end by 7 bases, with 13 bases between. The CDR3 here is CAWNTGKSEKLFF. CDR3 DNA: TGTGCCTGGAATACAGGGAAGAGTGAAAAACTGTTTTTT. Full variable domain (rest looked up from reference TRBV30 and TRBJ1-4): SQTIHQWPATLVQPVGSPLSLECTVEGTSNPNLYWYRQAAGRGLQLLFYSVGIGQISSEVPQNLSASRPQDRQFILSSKKLLLSDSGFYLCAWNTGKSEKLFFGSGTQLSVL.

This rearrangement joins TRBV6-1 to TRBJ2-2, with D perhaps matching TRBD1 (5 bases). Germline V lookup: CDR1 MNHNS, CDR2 SASEGT. The CDR3 contains 15 residues. The germline V and J ends were trimmed by 4 bases and 1 base, with 10 bases remaining between them. The CDR3 loop reads CASSGETVNTGELFF. CDR3 bases: TGTGCCAGCAGTGGCGAGACAGTGAACACCGGGGAGCTGTTTTTT.

The V and J genes are TRBV13 and TRBJ1-1; possibly TRBD1 for D (6 bases). The germline V gene encodes CDR1 PRHDT and CDR2 FYEKMQ (reference sequence). The CDR3 is made up of 14 amino acids. Between the trimmed V and J ends, which lost 5 bases and 5 bases, there was a span of 15 bases. The CDR3 sequence: CASSRNRVGTEAFF. In DNA, the CDR3 is TGTGCCAGCAGCCGAAACAGGGTGGGAACTGAAGCTTTCTTT. Drawing the rest from reference TRBV13 and TRBJ1-1, the complete variable domain is AAGVIQSPRHLIKEKRETATLKCYPIPRHDTVYWYQQGPGQDPQFLISFYEKMQSDKGSIPDRFSAQQFSDYHSELNMSSLELGDSALYFCASSRNRVGTEAFFGQGTRLTVV.